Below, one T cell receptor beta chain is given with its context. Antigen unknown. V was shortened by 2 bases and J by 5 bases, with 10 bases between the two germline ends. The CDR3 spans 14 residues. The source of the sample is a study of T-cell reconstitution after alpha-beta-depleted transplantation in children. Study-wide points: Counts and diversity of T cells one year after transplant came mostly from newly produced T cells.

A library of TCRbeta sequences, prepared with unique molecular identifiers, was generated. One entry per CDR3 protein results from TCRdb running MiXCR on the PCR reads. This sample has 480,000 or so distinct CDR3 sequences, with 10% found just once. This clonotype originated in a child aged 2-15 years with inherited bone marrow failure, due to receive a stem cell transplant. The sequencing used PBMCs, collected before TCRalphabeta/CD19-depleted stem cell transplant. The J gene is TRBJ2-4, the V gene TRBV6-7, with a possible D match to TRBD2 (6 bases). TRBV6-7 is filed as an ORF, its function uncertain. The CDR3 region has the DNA TGTGCCAGCAGTTACGGGACTCTGGAAAACATTCAGTACTTC. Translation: CASSYGTLENIQYF.